The 2 T cell receptor beta chains below all came from one sample that was sequenced in a study of T cell responses to AZD1222 COVID-19 vaccine. Assay used: immunoSEQ multiplex PCR; TCRdb lists only in-frame clones, some missing. The sample yields some 130,000 clones, around 90% seen once. The sequencing here drew on peripheral blood, taken on day 0 of AZD1222 vaccination. These receptors originate from an adult in good health.

The chain joins TRBV5-4 to TRBJ2-7; TRBD2 agrees at 15 bases. Looked up from germline, CDR1 is SGHNT and CDR2 is YYREEE (reference sequence). V shed 4 bases and J 3 bases; nucleotides not matched to a gene: 8. The CDR3 extends over 17 amino acids. The CDR3: CASSPGTSGRPDYEQYF. In nucleotides, the CDR3 is TGTGCCAGCAGCCCGGGGACTAGCGGGAGGCCCGACTACGAGCAGTACTTC.

This clone was counted once. V and J are TRBV5-5 and TRBJ2-7; 12 nucleotides line up with TRBD2. The CDR3 extends over 14 amino acids. Germline-derived CDR1 and CDR2 are SGHKS and YYEKEE (reference sequence). J was trimmed by 6 bases and V by 5 bases; bases with no gene match: 6. CDR3 loop: CASRHGLAGLEQYF. DNA of the CDR3: TGTGCCAGCAGACATGGACTAGCGGGACTCGAGCAGTACTTC.